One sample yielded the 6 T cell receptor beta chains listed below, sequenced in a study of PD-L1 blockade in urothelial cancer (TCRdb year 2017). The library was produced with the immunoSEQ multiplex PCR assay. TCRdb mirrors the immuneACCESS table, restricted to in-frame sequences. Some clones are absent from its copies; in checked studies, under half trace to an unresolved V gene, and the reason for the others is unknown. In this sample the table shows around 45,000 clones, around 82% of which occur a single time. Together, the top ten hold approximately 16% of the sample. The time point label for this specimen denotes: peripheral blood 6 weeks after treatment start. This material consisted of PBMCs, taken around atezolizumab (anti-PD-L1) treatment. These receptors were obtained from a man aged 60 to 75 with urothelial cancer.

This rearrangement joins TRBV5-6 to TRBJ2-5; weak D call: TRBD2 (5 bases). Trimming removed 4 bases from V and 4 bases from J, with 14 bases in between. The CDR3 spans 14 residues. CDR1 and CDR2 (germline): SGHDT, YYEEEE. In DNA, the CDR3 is TGTGCCAGCAGCCTGAGGGTGGTCGCAGAGACCCAGTACTTC. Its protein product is CASSLRVVAETQYF.

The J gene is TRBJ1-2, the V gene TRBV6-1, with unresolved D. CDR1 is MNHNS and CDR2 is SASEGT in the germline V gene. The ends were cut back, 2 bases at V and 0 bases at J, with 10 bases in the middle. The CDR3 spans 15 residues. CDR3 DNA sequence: TGTGCCAGCAGTGAATCGTTCCCCCCTAACTATGGCTACACCTTC. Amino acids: CASSESFPPNYGYTF.

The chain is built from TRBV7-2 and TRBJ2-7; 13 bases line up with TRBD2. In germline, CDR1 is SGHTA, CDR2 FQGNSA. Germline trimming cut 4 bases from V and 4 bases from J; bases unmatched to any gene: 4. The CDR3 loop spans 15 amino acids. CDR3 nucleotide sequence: TGTGCCAGCAGCTCACCGGGACTAGCGGGGTACGAGCAGTACTTC. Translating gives CASSSPGLAGYEQYF. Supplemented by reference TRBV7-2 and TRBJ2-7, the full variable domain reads GAGVSQSPSNKVTEKGKDVELRCDPISGHTALYWYRQSLGQGLEFLIYFQGNSAPDKSGLPSDRFSAERTGGSVSTLTIQRTQQEDSAVYLCASSSPGLAGYEQYFGPGTRLTVT.

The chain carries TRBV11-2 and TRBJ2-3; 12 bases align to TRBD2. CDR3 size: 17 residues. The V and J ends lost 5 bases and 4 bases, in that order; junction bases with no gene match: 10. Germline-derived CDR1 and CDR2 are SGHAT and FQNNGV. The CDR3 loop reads CASSTRTSGVLADTQYF. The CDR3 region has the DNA TGTGCCAGCAGCACCCGGACTAGCGGGGTATTGGCAGATACGCAGTATTTT.

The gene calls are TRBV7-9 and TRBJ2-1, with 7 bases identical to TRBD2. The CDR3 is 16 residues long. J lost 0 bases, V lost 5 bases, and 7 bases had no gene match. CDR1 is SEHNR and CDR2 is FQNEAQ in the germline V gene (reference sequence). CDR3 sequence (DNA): TGTGCCAGCAGCCTTTACCGGGGGGTCTCCTACAATGAGCAGTTCTTC. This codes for CASSLYRGVSYNEQFF.

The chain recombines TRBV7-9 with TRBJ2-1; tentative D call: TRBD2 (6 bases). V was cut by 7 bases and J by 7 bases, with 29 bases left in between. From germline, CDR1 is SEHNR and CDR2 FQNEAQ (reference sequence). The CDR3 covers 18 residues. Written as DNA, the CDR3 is TGTGCCAGCAAGGGTAGGATTGCGTGGGACGAGGGAGGAAATGAGCAGTTCTTC. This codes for CASKGRIAWDEGGNEQFF.